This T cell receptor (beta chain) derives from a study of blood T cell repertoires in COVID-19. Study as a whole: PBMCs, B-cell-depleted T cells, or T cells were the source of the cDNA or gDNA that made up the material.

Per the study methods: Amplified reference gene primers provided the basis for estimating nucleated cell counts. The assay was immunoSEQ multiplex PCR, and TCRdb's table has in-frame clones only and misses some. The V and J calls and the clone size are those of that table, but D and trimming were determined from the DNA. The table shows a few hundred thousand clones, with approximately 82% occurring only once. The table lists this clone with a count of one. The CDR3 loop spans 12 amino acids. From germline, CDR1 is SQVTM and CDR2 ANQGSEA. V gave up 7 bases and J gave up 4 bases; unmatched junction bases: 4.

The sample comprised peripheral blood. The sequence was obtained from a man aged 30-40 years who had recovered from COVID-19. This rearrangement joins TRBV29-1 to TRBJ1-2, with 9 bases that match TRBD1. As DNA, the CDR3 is TGCAGCGCCCGACAGGGGGGCTATGGCTACACCTTC. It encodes CSARQGGYGYTF.